What follows is one T cell receptor (beta chain) and its context. This entry comes from a study of blood T cells in healthy people across ages. A second about 6 to 12 cycle PCR used barcoded and J-beta primers. TCRdb analysed the 5' RACE reads with MiXCR anew, one entry per CDR3 protein. Among hundreds of thousands of distinct CDR3 sequences listed, about 25% were seen once. Germline CDR1 ENHRY, CDR2 SYGVKD. J gave up 2 bases and V 4 bases, and 7 bases lay outside the gene matches. The CDR3 runs to 15 residues. These data are also associated with another study on T cells of mothers and their children.

V and J are TRBV10-3 and TRBJ2-7, with 8 bases aligning to TRBD2. The origin of this receptor is a boy aged 5-17 years in good health. The sample comprised blood. CDR3 DNA sequence: TGTGCCATCAGTGGTACTAGCGGTGTACCCTACGAGCAGTACTTC. Its protein is CAISGTSGVPYEQYF.